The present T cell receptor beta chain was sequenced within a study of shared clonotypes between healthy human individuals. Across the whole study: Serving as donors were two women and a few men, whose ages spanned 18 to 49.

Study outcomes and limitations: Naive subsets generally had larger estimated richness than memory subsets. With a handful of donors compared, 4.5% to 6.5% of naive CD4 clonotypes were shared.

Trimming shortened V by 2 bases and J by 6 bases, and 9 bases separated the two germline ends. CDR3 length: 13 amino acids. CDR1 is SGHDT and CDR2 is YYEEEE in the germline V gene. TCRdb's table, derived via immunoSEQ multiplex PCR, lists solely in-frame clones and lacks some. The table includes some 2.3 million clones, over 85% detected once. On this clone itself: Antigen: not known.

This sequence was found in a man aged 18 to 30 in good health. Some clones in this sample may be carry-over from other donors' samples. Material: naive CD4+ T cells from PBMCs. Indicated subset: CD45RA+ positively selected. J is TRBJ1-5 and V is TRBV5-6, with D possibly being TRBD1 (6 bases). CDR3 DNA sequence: TGTGCCAGCAGCTTCCAGGGGAGTCAGCCCCAGCATTTT. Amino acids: CASSFQGSQPQHF.